This entry features one T cell receptor (beta chain) sequence. Its matching antigen is unknown. The PCR was carried out with 60 Vbeta primers and 13 Jbeta primers. In the authors' workflow: Roughly 80 million unique TCR beta chains, 8.5 million to 14 million shared, were counted in a later analysis. Method: immunoSEQ multiplex PCR; TCRdb's copy keeps in-frame clones and lacks some. The V and J calls and clone size were taken over from that table, and D and trimming were inferred from the DNA. The sample includes about 130,000 clones, 75% to 85% of them seen just once. These data belong to a study of cytomegalovirus exposure and HLA in healthy donors. Overall study findings and caveats: The records held CMV serostatus as the only immune exposure information.

The specimen was PBMCs. This TCR was recovered from a man aged 25-40 years in good health and CMV-seropositive.

Here the CDR3 DNA reads TGTGCCACCAGCATAATCAGGGGCACTAATGAAAAACTGTTTTTT. Residues: CATSIIRGTNEKLFF. The chain employs TRBV15 and TRBJ1-4, with D perhaps TRBD1 (6 bases). The CDR3 sequence is 15 residues long. Trimming pared 4 bases from V and 2 bases from J, leaving 11 bases between. The germline gives CDR1 LNHNV, CDR2 YYDKDF (reference sequence).